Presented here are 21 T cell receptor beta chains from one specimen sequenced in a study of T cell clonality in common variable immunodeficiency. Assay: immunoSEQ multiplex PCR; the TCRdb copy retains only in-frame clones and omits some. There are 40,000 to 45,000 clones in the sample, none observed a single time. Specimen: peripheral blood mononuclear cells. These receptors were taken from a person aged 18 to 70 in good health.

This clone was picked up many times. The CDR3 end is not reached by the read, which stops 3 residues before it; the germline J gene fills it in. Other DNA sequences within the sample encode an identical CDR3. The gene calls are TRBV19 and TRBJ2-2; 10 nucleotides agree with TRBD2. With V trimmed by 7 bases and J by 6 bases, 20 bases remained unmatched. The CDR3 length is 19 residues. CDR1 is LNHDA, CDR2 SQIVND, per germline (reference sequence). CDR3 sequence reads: CASNLVGGASGRRAGELFF. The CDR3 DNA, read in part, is TGTGCCAGTAACCTGGTCGGGGGGGCTAGCGGGAGAAGGGCCGGGGAG.

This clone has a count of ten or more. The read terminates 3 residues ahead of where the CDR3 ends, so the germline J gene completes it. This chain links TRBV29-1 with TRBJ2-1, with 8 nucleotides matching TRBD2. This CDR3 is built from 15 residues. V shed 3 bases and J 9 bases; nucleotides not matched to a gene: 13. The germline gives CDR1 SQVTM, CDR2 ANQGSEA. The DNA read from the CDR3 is TGCAGCGTTGAGTCTGGACTAGCCGACGCAAGTGAG. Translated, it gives CSVESGLADASE. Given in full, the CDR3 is CSVESGLADASEQFF.

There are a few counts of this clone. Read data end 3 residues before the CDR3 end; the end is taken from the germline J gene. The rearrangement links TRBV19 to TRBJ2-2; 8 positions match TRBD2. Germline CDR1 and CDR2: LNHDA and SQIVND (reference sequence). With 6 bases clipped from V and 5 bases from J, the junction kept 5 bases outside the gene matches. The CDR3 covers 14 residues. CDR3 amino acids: CASRGLAGTGELFF. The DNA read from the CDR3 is TGTGCCAGTAGAGGACTAGCAGGGACCGGGGAG.

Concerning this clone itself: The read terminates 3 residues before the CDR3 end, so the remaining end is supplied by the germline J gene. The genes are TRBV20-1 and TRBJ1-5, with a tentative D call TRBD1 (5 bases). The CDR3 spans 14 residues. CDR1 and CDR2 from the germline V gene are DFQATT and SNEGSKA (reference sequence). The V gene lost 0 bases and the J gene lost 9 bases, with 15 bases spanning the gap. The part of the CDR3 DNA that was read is TGCAGTGCTAGAGATGGACATGTAGTTCGGCCC. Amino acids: CSARDGHVVRP. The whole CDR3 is CSARDGHVVRPQHF.

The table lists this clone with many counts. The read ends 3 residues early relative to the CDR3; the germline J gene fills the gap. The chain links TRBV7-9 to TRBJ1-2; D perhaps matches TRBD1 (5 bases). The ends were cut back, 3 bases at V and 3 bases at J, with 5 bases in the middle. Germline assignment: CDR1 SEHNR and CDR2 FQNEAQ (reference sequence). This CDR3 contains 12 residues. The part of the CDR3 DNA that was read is TGTGCCAGCAGCTTCAGGGACTATGGC. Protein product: CASSFRDYG. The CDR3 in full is CASSFRDYGYTF.

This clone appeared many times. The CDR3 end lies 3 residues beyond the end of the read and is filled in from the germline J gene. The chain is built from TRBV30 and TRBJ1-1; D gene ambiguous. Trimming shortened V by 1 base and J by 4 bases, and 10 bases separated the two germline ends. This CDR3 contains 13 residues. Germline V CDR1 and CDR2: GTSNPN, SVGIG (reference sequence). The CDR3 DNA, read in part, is TGTGCCTGGAGTGCCAGGTCGGCCACTGAA. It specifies CAWSARSATE. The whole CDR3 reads CAWSARSATEAFF.

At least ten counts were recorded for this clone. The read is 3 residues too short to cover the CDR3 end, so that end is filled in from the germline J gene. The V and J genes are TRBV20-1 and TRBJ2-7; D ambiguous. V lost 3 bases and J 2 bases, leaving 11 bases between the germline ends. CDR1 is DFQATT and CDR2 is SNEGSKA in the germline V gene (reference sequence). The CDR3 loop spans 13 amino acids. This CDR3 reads CSASIRLAYEQYF. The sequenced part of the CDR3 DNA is TGCAGTGCTAGTATAAGGTTGGCCTACGAG.

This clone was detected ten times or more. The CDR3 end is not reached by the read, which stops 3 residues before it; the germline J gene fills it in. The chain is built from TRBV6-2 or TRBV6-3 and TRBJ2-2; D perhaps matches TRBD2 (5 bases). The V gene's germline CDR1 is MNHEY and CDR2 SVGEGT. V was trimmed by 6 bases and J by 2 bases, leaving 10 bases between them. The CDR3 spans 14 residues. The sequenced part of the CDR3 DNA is TGTGCCAGCAGGGAGAGCGGAAACACCGGGGAG. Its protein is CASRESGNTGE. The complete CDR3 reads CASRESGNTGELFF.

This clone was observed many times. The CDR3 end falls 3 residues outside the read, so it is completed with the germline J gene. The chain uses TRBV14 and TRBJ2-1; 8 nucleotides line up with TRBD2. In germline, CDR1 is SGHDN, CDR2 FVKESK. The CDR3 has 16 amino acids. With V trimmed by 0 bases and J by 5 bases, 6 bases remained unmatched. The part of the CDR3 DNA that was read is TGTGCCAGCAGCCAAGATCTGCCAGCGGGGGACAATGAG. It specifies CASSQDLPAGDNE. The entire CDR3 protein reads CASSQDLPAGDNEQFF.

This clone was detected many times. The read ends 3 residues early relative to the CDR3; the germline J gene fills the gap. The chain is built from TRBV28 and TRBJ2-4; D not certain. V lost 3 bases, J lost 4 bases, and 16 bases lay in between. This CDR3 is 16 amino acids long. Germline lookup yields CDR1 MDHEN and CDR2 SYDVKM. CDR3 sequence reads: CASSLRNTAGKNIQYF. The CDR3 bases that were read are TGTGCCAGCAGTTTGCGGAATACGGCTGGGAAAAACATT. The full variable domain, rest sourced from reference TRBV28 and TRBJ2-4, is DVKVTQSSRYLVKRTGEKVFLECVQDMDHENMFWYRQDPGLGLRLIYFSYDVKMKEKGDIPEGYSVSREKKERFSLILESASTNQTSMYLCASSLRNTAGKNIQYFGAGTRLSVL.

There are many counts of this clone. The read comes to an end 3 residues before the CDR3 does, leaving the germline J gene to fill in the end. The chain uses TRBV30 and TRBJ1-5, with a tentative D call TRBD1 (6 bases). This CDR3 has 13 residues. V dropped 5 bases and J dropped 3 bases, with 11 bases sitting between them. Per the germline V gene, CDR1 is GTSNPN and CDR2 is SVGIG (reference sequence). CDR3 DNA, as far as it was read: TGTGCCTGGGCATCAGGGGACAATCAGCCC. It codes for CAWASGDNQP. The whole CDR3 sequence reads CAWASGDNQPQHF.

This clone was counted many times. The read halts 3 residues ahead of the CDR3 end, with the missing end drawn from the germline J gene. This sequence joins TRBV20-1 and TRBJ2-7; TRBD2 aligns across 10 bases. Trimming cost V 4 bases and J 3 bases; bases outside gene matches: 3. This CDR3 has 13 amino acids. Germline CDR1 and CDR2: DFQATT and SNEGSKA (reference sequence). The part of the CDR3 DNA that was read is TGCAGTGCTATGGGACTAGCGTTCTACGAG. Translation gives CSAMGLAFYE. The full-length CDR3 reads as CSAMGLAFYEQYF.

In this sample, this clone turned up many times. The DNA read from the CDR3 is TGCGCCAGCAGCTCGAAGGGACTAGGGGGTACCGGGGAG. Its protein is CASSSKGLGGTGE. The whole CDR3 protein reads CASSSKGLGGTGELFF. This chain uses TRBV5-1 with TRBJ2-2; 8 bases agree with TRBD2. The read comes to an end 3 residues before the CDR3 does, leaving the germline J gene to fill in the end. This CDR3 region has 16 residues. The J segment lost 5 bases and the V segment lost 3 bases, leaving 9 bases of the junction unmatched. Germline-derived CDR1 and CDR2 are SGHRS and YFSETQ.

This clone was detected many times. Here the CDR3 reads CASSEVRGPSSSYEQYF. The CDR3 DNA, read in part, is TGTGCCAGCAGTGAAGTCAGGGGGCCAAGCAGCTCCTACGAG. This sequence joins TRBV6-1 and TRBJ2-7; 8 bases align to TRBD1. The observed sequence ends 3 residues before the CDR3 terminus, with the missing tail filled in from the germline J gene. After removal of 1 base from V and 0 bases from J, the junction contained 8 bases not matched to a gene. Germline lookup yields CDR1 MNHNS and CDR2 SASEGT. This CDR3 region has 17 residues.

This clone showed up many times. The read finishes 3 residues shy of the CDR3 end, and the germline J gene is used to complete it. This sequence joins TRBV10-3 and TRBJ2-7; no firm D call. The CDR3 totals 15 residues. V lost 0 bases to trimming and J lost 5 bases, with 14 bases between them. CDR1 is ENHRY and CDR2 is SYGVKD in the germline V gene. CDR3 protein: CAISESTWASHEQYF. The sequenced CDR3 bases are TGTGCCATCAGTGAGTCGACCTGGGCTTCCCACGAG.

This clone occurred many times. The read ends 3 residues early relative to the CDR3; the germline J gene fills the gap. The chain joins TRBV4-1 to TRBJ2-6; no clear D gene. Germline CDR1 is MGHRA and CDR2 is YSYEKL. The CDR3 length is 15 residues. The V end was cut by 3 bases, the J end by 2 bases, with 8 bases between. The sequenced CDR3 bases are TGCGCCAGCAGCCACAATCAGGCTGGGGCCAACGTC. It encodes CASSHNQAGANV. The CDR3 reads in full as CASSHNQAGANVLTF.

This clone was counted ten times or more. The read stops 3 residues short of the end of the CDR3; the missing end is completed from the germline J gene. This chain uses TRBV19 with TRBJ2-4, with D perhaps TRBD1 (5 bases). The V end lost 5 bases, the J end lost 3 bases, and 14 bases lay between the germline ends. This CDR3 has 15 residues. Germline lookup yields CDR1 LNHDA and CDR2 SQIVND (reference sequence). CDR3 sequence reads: CASSQDMVGKNIQYF. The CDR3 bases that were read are TGTGCCAGTAGTCAGGACATGGTGGGCAAAAACATT.

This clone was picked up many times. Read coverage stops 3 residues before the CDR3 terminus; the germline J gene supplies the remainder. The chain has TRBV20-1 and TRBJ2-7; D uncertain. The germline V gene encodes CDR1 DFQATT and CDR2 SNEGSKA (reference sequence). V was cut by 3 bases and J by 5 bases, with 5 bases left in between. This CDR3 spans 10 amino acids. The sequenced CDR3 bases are TGCAGTGCTAGTTCCGACGAG. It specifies CSASSDE. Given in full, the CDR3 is CSASSDEQYF.

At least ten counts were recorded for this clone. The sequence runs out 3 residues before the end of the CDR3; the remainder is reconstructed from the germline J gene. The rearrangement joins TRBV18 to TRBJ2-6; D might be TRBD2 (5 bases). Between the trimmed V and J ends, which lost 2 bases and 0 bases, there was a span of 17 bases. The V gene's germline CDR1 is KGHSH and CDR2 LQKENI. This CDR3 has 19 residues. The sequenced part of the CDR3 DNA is TGTGCCAGCTCACCAGGGTTACGGACGGCGGGCTCTGGGGCCAACGTC. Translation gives CASSPGLRTAGSGANV. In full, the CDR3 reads CASSPGLRTAGSGANVLTF.

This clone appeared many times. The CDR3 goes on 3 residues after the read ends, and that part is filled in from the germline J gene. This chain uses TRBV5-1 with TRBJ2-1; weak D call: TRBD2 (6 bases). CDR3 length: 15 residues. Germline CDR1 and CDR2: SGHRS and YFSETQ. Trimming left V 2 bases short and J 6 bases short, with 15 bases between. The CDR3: CASSFSGASVNEQFF. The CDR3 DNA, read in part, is TGCGCCAGCAGCTTTAGCGGTGCCTCGGTCAATGAG.

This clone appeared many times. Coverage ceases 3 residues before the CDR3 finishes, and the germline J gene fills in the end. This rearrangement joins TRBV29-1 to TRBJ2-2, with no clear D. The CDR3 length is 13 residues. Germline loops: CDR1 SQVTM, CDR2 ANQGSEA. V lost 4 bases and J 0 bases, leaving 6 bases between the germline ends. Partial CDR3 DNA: TGCAGCGTTGCCAGCGCGAACACCGGGGAG. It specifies CSVASANTGE. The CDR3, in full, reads CSVASANTGELFF.